The 26 T cell receptor beta chains listed next were all sequenced from one sample in a study of Ad26.COV2.S vaccination and SARS-CoV-2 variants. Profiling relied on immunoSEQ multiplex PCR, and the TCRdb table lists in-frame clones only, not all of them. Here the sample spans approximately 340,000 clones, roughly 81% being singletons. Treatment noted: around 19 received Ad26.COV2.S at low or high dose, single or two shots; 5 received placebo; per-sample allocation not given. Sampling happened 63 days after the first vaccine or placebo injection. The starting material was peripheral blood, obtained in a trial of Ad26.COV2.S vaccine versus placebo. These receptors all stem from a person between 18 and 60 years old who received the Ad26.COV2.S COVID-19 vaccine or a placebo.

The gene calls are TRBV6-2 or TRBV6-3 and TRBJ1-1; no clear D gene. Germline CDR1 is MNHEY and CDR2 is SVGEGT. The CDR3 totals 12 residues. With 6 bases removed from V and 2 bases from J, the gap between germline ends came to 7 bases. Here the CDR3 reads CASSRINTEAFF. In DNA form, the CDR3 reads TGTGCCAGCAGCCGTATCAACACTGAAGCTTTCTTT.

This sequence joins TRBV7-2 and TRBJ1-5, with D tentatively TRBD1 (6 bases). Between the trimmed V and J ends, which lost 3 bases and 4 bases, there was a span of 10 bases. The CDR3 is 14 amino acids. Germline V gene lookup returns CDR1 SGHTA and CDR2 FQGNSA. The CDR3 is CASSFDRTNQPQHF. For the CDR3, the DNA is TGTGCCAGCAGCTTCGACAGGACTAATCAGCCCCAGCATTTT.

The CDR3 reads CATSDIPTGTGGPGELFF. The CDR3 nucleotides read TGTGCCACCAGTGATATTCCAACCGGGACAGGGGGACCCGGGGAGCTGTTTTTT. The chain couples TRBV24-1 to TRBJ2-2; 11 bases line up with TRBD1. V lost 3 bases and J lost 6; bases outside the gene matches: 11. There are 18 residues in the CDR3. Germline assignment: CDR1 KGHDR and CDR2 SFDVKD.

The gene calls are TRBV25-1 and TRBJ2-5; D not resolved. The CDR3 sequence is 11 residues long. From germline, CDR1 is MGHDK and CDR2 SYGVNS. V gave up 6 bases and J gave up 7 bases, with 9 bases separating them. The CDR3 loop is CASSALATQYF. In nucleotides, the CDR3 is TGTGCCAGCAGCGCTCTCGCGACCCAGTACTTC.

This chain joins TRBV4-3 and TRBJ1-2; D gene ambiguous. V lost 2 bases and J 6 bases, leaving 10 bases between the germline ends. Germline loops: CDR1 LGHNA, CDR2 YSLEER. The CDR3 is 13 residues long. CDR3 loop: CASSQTHGDGYTF. The CDR3, as DNA: TGCGCCAGCAGCCAAACTCACGGGGATGGCTACACCTTC.

V gene TRBV19 combines with J gene TRBJ2-2, with 14 bases identical to TRBD2. The CDR3 is 17 residues long. V shed 5 bases, J shed 4 bases, and the junction held 6 bases outside the gene matches. The germline gives CDR1 LNHDA, CDR2 SQIVND (reference sequence). CDR3 coding DNA: TGTGCCAGTAGTCGACTAGCGGGGGGGCAAGGCACCGGGGAGCTGTTTTTT. Translation gives CASSRLAGGQGTGELFF. Variable domain in full (rest from reference TRBV19 and TRBJ2-2): DGGITQSPKYLFRKEGQNVTLSCEQNLNHDAMYWYRQDPGQGLRLIYYSQIVNDFQKGDIAEGYSVSREKKESFPLTVTSAQKNPTAFYLCASSRLAGGQGTGELFFGEGSRLTVL.

This clone was found once. This chain links TRBV24-1 with TRBJ2-1; D not certain. CDR1 is KGHDR and CDR2 is SFDVKD in the germline V gene. This CDR3 region has 12 residues. Trimming stripped 3 bases from V and 5 bases from J, with 4 bases between. This chain's CDR3 is CATSDPNNEQFF. As DNA, the CDR3 is TGTGCCACCAGTGATCCGAACAATGAGCAGTTCTTC.

The chain's CDR3 is CASSFGISRTDTQYF. The CDR3 region has the DNA TGTGCCAGCAGCTTCGGAATTTCACGCACAGATACGCAGTATTTT. The chain combines TRBV5-6 with TRBJ2-3; D gene uncertain. This CDR3 region has 15 residues. The germline V gene encodes CDR1 SGHDT and CDR2 YYEEEE. With 2 bases removed from V and 1 base from J, the gap between germline ends came to 11 bases. Filled out from reference TRBV5-6 and TRBJ2-3, the complete variable domain reads DAGVTQSPTHLIKTRGQQVTLRCSPKSGHDTVSWYQQALGQGPQFIFQYYEEEERQRGNFPDRFSGHQFPNYSSELNVNALLLGDSALYLCASSFGISRTDTQYFGPGTRLTVL.

Worth noting for this clone: One end of the junction does not line up with germline, which may come from a read error. V is TRBV7-2 and J is TRBJ2-7; 7 nucleotides align to TRBD1. The CDR3 contains 13 residues. The germline gives CDR1 SGHTA, CDR2 FQGNSA. CDR3 protein: CASRRDSFSEQYF. In DNA form, the CDR3 reads TGTGCCAGCAGAAGGGACAGCTTTAGCGAGCAGTATTTC.

J is TRBJ2-7 and V is TRBV7-9, with a possible D match to TRBD2 (5 bases). This CDR3 spans 14 amino acids. Per germline, CDR1 SEHNR and CDR2 FQNEAQ (reference sequence). V lost 5 bases and J 6 bases, leaving 17 bases between the germline ends. In DNA form, the CDR3 reads TGTGCCAGCAGCAAACTTGGAGGAAGAGCCGAGCAGTACTTC. It codes for CASSKLGGRAEQYF.

The gene calls are TRBV6-5 and TRBJ1-5, with a weak D call TRBD1 (5 bases). CDR1 is MNHEY and CDR2 is SVGAGI in the germline V gene. The CDR3 totals 14 residues. The V end was cut by 6 bases, the J end by 6 bases, with 15 bases between. CDR3 in DNA: TGTGCCAGCAGCTCACGGGGGGGGATTCAGCCCCAGCATTTT. Protein: CASSSRGGIQPQHF.

This sequence joins TRBV19 and TRBJ1-5, with 10 bases matching TRBD1. After removal of 5 bases from V and 0 bases from J, the junction contained 7 bases not matched to a gene. Germline lookup yields CDR1 LNHDA and CDR2 SQIVND (reference sequence). The CDR3 has 17 amino acids. CDR3 in amino acids: CASSPGQGPYSNQPQHF. CDR3 nucleotide sequence: TGTGCCAGTAGTCCGGGACAGGGGCCCTATAGCAATCAGCCCCAGCATTTT.

The chain uses TRBV18 and TRBJ2-7; TRBD2 might be the D (6 bases). V lost 2 bases and J lost 3, with 23 bases in between. The CDR3 is made up of 18 amino acids. Germline CDR1 and CDR2: KGHSH and LQKENI. The CDR3, as DNA: TGTGCCAGCTCACCATCCGCGGGCGGGACTGGAGTTAGCTACGAGCAGTACTTC. Amino acid sequence: CASSPSAGGTGVSYEQYF.

This clone was detected only once. The rearrangement uses TRBV7-2 and TRBJ1-5; D unresolved. The V gene lost 5 bases and the J gene lost 1 base, with 18 bases spanning the gap. The germline CDR1 and CDR2 sequences are SGHTA and FQGNSA. CDR3 length: 17 residues. CDR3 nucleotide sequence: TGTGCCAGCAGCCAAAACAGCGACCGGGAGAGCAATCAGCCCCAGCATTTT. It is translated as CASSQNSDRESNQPQHF.

J is TRBJ2-1 and V is TRBV27; D tentatively reads TRBD1 or TRBD2 (5 bases each). Germline V gene lookup returns CDR1 MNHEY and CDR2 SMNVEV (reference sequence). Trimming took off 1 base at V and 0 bases at J, with 10 bases between the two ends. The CDR3 runs to 16 residues. CDR3 protein: CASSLYGATSYNEQFF. The CDR3 DNA is TGTGCCAGCAGTTTATACGGGGCCACCTCCTACAATGAGCAGTTCTTC.

This clone has only one observation. V and J are TRBV28 and TRBJ1-5, with 9 bases aligning to TRBD1. With V trimmed by 2 bases and J by 7 bases, 9 bases remained unmatched. The CDR3 contains 16 residues. The germline V gene encodes CDR1 MDHEN and CDR2 SYDVKM. The CDR3 DNA is TGTGCCAGCAGTTTAGGGGACAGGGAAGGAGGACAGCCCCAGCATTTT. Translated, it gives CASSLGDREGGQPQHF.

The sample holds one count of this clone. This chain uses TRBV18 with TRBJ2-3, with TRBD1 matching over 7 bases. Germline V gene data show CDR1 as KGHSH and CDR2 as LQKENI. With 0 bases clipped from V and 2 bases from J, the junction kept 2 bases outside the gene matches. The CDR3 spans 15 residues. The CDR3 loop is CASSPPGQPTDTQYF. CDR3 nucleotides: TGTGCCAGCTCACCACCGGGACAGCCCACAGATACGCAGTATTTT.

This clone was detected a few times. The chain combines TRBV7-9 with TRBJ1-5; 8 bases are shared with TRBD1. CDR1 and CDR2 (germline): SEHNR, FQNEAQ (reference sequence). This CDR3 has 15 residues. With V trimmed by 4 bases and J by 6 bases, 8 bases remained unmatched. DNA for the CDR3: TGTGCCAGCAGCTCTACAGGGGGAGGCCTTCAGCCCCAGCATTTT. Translation: CASSSTGGGLQPQHF.

The chain uses TRBV6-5 and TRBJ2-7; 7 nucleotides line up with TRBD2. Germline V gives CDR1 MNHEY, CDR2 SVGAGI. The CDR3 sequence is 14 residues long. V shed 5 bases, J shed 1 base, and the junction held 5 bases outside the gene matches. The CDR3 nucleotides are TGTGCCAGCAGTCTCGGGGGGAGTTCCTACGAGCAGTACTTC. It specifies CASSLGGSSYEQYF.

CDR3 coding DNA: TGTGCCAGCAGCCAAGTACCCCGCTCACCCCTCCACTTT. Translation: CASSQVPRSPLHF. The rearrangement links TRBV3-1 (or the pseudogene TRBV3-2) to TRBJ1-6; D not resolved. The V and J ends lost 1 base and 10 bases respectively, with 8 bases between them. The CDR3 totals 13 residues. CDR1 is LGHDT and CDR2 is YNNKEL in the germline V gene (reference sequence).

The chain recombines TRBV7-2 with TRBJ2-3, with 12 bases that match TRBD1. The CDR3 is 17 residues long. Germline-derived CDR1 and CDR2 are SGHTA and FQGNSA. Trimming cost V 5 bases and J 3 bases; bases outside gene matches: 9. CDR3 region: CASSVGTGGLGTDTQYF. The DNA for the CDR3 is TGTGCCAGCAGCGTAGGGACAGGGGGCTTGGGAACAGATACGCAGTATTTT.

This chain connects TRBV6-1 to TRBJ2-3; TRBD2 agrees at 13 bases. V lost 4 bases to trimming and J lost 5 bases; unmatched junction nucleotides: 6. This CDR3 region has 16 residues. Germline V gene data show CDR1 as MNHNS and CDR2 as SASEGT. CDR3 sequence reads: CASSGTSGGFRDTQYF. The CDR3 bases are TGTGCCAGCAGTGGGACTAGCGGGGGTTTCAGAGATACGCAGTATTTT.

The chain recombines TRBV30 with TRBJ2-7; D is ambiguous. The ends were cut back, 1 base at V and 3 bases at J, with 4 bases in the middle. Germline V lookup: CDR1 GTSNPN, CDR2 SVGIG (reference sequence). The CDR3 is 11 residues long. In nucleotides, the CDR3 is TGTGCCTGGAGTGGGTACTACGAGCAGTACTTC. It codes for CAWSGYYEQYF.

This clone has just one count. The chain joins TRBV6-2 or TRBV6-3 to TRBJ2-5; 7 positions agree with TRBD1. Germline assignment: CDR1 MNHEY and CDR2 SVGEGT. This CDR3 has 15 residues. V lost 0 bases, J lost 6 bases, and 7 bases stayed unmatched. CDR3 sequence: CASSYSRQGSKTQYF. As DNA, the CDR3 is TGTGCCAGCAGTTACTCGAGACAGGGATCGAAGACCCAGTACTTC.

This clone has more than one count but fewer than ten. V usage is TRBV19 and J usage is TRBJ2-6; D not certain. The CDR3 is 14 amino acids. Trimming shortened V by 7 bases and J by 3 bases, and 10 bases separated the two germline ends. Germline loops: CDR1 LNHDA, CDR2 SQIVND (reference sequence). CDR3 residues: CASTVLGGANVLTF. DNA for the CDR3: TGTGCCAGTACCGTTTTGGGTGGGGCCAACGTCCTGACTTTC.

V and J are TRBV10-3 and TRBJ2-2; D remains ambiguous. CDR3 length: 12 residues. The germline gives CDR1 ENHRY, CDR2 SYGVKD. V lost 6 bases and J 5 bases, leaving 7 bases between the germline ends. CDR3: CAIRLVTGELFF. CDR3 nucleotides: TGTGCCATCAGGTTGGTGACCGGGGAGCTGTTTTTT.